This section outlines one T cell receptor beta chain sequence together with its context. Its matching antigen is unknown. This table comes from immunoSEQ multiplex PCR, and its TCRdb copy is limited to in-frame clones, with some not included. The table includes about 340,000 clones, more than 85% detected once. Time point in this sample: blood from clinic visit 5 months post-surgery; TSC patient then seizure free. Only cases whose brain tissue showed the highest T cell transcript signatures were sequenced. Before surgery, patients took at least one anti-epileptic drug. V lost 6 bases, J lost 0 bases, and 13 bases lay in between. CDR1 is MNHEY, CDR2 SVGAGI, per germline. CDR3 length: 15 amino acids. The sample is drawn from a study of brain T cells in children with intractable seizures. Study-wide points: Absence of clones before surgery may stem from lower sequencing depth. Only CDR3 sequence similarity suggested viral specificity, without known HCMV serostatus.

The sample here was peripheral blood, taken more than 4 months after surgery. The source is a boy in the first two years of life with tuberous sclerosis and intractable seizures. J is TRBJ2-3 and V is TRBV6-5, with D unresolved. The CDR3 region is CASRNIAASTDTQYF. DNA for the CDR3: TGTGCCAGCAGAAATATAGCAGCTAGCACAGATACGCAGTATTTT.